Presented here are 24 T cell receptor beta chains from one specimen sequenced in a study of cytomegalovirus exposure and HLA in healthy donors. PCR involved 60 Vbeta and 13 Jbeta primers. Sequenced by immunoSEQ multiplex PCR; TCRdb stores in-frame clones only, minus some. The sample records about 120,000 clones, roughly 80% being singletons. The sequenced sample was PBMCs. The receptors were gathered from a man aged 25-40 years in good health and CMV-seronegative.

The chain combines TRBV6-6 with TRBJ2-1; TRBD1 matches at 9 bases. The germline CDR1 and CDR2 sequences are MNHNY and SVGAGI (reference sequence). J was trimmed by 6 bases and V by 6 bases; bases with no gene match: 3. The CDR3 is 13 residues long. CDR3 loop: CASRLTGGNEQFF. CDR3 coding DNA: TGTGCCAGCAGGCTGACAGGGGGCAATGAGCAGTTCTTC.

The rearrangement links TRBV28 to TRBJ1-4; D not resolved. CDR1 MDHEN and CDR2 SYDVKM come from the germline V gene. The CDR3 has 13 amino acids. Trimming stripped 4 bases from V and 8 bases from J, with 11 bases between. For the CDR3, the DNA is TGTGCCAGCAGTTCCGGACTGGGAGAAAAACTGTTTTTT. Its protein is CASSSGLGEKLFF.

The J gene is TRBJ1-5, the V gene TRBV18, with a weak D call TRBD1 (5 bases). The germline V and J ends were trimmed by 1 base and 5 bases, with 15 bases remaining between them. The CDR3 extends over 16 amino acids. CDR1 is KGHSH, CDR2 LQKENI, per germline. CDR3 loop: CASSPRWTREDQPQHF. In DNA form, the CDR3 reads TGTGCCAGCTCACCACGCTGGACCAGGGAAGATCAGCCCCAGCATTTT. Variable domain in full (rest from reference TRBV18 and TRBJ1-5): NAGVMQNPRHLVRRRGQEARLRCSPMKGHSHVYWYRQLPEEGLKFMVYLQKENIIDESGMPKERFSAEFPKEGPSILRIQQVVRGDSAAYFCASSPRWTREDQPQHFGDGTRLSIL.

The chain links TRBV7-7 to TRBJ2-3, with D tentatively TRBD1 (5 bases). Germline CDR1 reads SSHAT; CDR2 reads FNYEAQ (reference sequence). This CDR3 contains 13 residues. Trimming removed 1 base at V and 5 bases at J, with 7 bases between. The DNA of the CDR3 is TGTGCCAGCAGCTTAGAAGACAGAGATACGCAGTATTTT. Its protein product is CASSLEDRDTQYF. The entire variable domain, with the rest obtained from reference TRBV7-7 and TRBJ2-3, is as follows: GAGVSQSPRYKVTKRGQDVTLRCDPISSHATLYWYQQALGQGPEFLTYFNYEAQPDKSGLPSDRFSAERPEGSISTLTIQRTEQRDSAMYRCASSLEDRDTQYFGPGTRLTVL.

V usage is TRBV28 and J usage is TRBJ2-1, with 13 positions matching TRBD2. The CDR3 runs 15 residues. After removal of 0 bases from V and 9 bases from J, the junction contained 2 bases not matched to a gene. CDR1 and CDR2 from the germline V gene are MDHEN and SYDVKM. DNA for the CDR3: TGTGCCAGCAGTTTATGGAGGACTAGCGGGGGTGAGCAGTTCTTC. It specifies CASSLWRTSGGEQFF.

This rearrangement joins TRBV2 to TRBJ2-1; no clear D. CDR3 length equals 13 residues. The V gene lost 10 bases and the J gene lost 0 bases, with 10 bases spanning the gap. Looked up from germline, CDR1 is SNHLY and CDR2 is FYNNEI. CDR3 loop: CAILSSSYNEQFF. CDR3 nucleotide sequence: TGTGCCATTCTGTCGAGCTCCTACAATGAGCAGTTCTTC.

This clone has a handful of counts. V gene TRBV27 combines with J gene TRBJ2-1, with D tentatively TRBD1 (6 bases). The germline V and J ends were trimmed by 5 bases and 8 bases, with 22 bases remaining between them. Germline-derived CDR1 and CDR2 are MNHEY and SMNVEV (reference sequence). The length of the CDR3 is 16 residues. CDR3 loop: CASSPRRNRETDEQFF. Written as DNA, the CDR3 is TGTGCCAGCAGTCCACGCCGGAACAGGGAAACCGATGAGCAGTTCTTC.

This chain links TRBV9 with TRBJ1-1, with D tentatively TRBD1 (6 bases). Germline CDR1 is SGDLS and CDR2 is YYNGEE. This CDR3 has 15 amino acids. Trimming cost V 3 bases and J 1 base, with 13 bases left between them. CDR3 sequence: CASSALDSPNTEAFF. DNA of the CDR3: TGTGCCAGCAGCGCCTTGGACAGCCCGAACACTGAAGCTTTCTTT.

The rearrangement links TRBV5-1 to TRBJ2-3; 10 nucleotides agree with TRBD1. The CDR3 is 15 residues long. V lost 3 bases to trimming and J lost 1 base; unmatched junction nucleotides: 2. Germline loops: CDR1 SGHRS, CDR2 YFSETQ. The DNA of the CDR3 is TGCGCCAGCAGCTCGGGGACAGGGGGCACAGATACGCAGTATTTT. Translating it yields CASSSGTGGTDTQYF. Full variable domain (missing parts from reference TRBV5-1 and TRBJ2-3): KAGVTQTPRYLIKTRGQQVTLSCSPISGHRSVSWYQQTPGQGLQFLFEYFSETQRNKGNFPGRFSGRQFSNSRSEMNVSTLELGDSALYLCASSSGTGGTDTQYFGPGTRLTVL.

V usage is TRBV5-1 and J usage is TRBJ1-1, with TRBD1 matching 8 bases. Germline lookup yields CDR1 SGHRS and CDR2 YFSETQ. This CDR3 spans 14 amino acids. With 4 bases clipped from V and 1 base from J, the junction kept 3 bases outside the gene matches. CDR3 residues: CASSQGQENTEAFF. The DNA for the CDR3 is TGCGCCAGCAGCCAGGGACAGGAGAACACTGAAGCTTTCTTT. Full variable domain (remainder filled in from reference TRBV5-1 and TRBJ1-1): KAGVTQTPRYLIKTRGQQVTLSCSPISGHRSVSWYQQTPGQGLQFLFEYFSETQRNKGNFPGRFSGRQFSNSRSEMNVSTLELGDSALYLCASSQGQENTEAFFGQGTRLTVV.

CDR3: CASLSGQGNTEAFF. The CDR3 DNA follows: TGTGCCAGTCTGTCGGGACAGGGAAACACTGAAGCTTTCTTT. The rearrangement uses TRBV19 and TRBJ1-1; 9 bases fit TRBD1. Per germline, CDR1 LNHDA and CDR2 SQIVND (reference sequence). The CDR3 loop spans 14 amino acids. V trimming: 8 bases; J trimming: 2 bases; junction bases outside the gene matches: 6.

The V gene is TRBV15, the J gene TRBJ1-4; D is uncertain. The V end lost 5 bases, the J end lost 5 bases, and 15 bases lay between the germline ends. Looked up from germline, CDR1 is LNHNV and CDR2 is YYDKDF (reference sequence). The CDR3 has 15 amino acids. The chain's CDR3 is CATSHGDLGNEKLFF. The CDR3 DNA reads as TGTGCCACCAGCCATGGCGACTTAGGAAATGAAAAACTGTTTTTT.

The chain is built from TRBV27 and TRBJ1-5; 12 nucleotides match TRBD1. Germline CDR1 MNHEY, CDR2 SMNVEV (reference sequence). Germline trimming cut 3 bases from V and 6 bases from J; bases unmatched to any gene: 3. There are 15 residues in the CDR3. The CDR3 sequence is CASSFGTGGIQPQHF. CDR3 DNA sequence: TGTGCCAGCAGTTTCGGGACAGGGGGCATTCAGCCCCAGCATTTT.

DNA of the CDR3: TGTGCCATCAGTGATCCGGCTAGCGGGAGGGATGAGCAGTTCTTC. Protein: CAISDPASGRDEQFF. V is TRBV10-3 and J is TRBJ2-1, with TRBD2 matching 12 bases. In germline, CDR1 is ENHRY, CDR2 SYGVKD. The V and J ends lost 3 bases and 8 bases, in that order; junction bases with no gene match: 5. The CDR3 sequence is 15 residues long.

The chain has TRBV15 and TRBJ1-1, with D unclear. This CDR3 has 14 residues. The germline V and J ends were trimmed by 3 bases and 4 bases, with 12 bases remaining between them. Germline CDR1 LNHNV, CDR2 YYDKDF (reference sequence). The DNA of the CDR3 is TGTGCCACCAGCAGCCCCTCTGAGGGCACTGAAGCTTTCTTT. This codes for CATSSPSEGTEAFF.

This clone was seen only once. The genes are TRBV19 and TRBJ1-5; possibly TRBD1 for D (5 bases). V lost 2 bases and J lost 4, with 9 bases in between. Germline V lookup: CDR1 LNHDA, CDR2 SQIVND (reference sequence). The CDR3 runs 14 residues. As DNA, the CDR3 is TGTGCCAGTAGTATAACAGGAGATAATCAGCCCCAGCATTTT. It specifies CASSITGDNQPQHF.

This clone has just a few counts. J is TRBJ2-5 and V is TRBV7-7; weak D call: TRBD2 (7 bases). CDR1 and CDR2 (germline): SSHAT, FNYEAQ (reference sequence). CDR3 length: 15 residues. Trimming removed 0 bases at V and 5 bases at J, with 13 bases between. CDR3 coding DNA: TGTGCCAGCAGCTTAGCCGGGGCGGGGGCTGAGACCCAGTACTTC. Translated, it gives CASSLAGAGAETQYF.

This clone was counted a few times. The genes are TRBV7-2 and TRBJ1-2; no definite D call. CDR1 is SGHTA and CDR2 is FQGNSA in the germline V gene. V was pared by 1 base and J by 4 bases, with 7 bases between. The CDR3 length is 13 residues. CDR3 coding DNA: TGTGCCAGCAGCTTAGAAACGGTCTATGGCTACACCTTC. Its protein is CASSLETVYGYTF.

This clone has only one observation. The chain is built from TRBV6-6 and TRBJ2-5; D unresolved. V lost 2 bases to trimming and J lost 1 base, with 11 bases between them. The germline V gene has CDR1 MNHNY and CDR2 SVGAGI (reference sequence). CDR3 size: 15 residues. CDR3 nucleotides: TGTGCCAGCAGTTACCCTACAGAGCTCCAAGAGACCCAGTACTTC. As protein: CASSYPTELQETQYF.

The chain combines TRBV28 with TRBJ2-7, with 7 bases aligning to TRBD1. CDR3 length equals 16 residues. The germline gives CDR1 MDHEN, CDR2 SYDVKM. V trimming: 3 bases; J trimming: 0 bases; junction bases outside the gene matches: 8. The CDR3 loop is CASSLVGQLTSYEQYF. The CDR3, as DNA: TGTGCCAGCAGTTTGGTGGGACAGCTTACCTCCTACGAGCAGTACTTC.

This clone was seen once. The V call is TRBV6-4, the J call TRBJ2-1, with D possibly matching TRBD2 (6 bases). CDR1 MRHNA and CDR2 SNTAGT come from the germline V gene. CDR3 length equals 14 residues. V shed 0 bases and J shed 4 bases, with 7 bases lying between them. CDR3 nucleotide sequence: TGTGCCAGCAGTGACTCGGGGGGATACAATGAGCAGTTCTTC. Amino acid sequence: CASSDSGGYNEQFF.

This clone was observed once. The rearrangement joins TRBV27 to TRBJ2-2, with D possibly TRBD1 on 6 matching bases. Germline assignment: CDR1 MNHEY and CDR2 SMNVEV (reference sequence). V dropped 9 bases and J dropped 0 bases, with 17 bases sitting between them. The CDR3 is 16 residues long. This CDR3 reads CASQRWAGANTGELFF. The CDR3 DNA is TGTGCCAGTCAAAGGTGGGCAGGGGCGAACACCGGGGAGCTGTTTTTT.

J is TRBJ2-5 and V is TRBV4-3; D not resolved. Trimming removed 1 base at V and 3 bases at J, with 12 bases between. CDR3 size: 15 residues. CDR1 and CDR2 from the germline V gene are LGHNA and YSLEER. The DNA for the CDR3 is TGCGCCAGCAGCCAAGGGATGGGCCCAGAAGAGACCCAGTACTTC. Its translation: CASSQGMGPEETQYF.

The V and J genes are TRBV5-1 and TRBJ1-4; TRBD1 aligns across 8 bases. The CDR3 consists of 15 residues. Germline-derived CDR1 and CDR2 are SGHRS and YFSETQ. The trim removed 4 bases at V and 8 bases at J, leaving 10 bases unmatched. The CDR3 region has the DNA TGCGCCAGCAGCCACGACAGGGGAAGTCGGGAAAAACTGTTTTTT. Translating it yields CASSHDRGSREKLFF.